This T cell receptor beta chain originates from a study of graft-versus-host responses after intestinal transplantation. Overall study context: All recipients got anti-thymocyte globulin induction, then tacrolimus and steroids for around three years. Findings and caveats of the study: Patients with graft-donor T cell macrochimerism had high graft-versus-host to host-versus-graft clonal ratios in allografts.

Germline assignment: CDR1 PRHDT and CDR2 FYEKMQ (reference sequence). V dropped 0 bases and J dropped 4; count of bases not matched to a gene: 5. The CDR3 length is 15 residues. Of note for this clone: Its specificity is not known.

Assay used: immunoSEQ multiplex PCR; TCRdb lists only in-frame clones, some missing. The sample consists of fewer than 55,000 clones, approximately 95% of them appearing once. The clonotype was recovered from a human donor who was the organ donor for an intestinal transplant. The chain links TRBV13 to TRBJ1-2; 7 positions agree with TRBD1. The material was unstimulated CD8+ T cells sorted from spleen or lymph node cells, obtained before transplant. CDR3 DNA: TGTGCCAGCAGCTTAGGGGGACAGCTAATCTATGGCTACACCTTC. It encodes CASSLGGQLIYGYTF.